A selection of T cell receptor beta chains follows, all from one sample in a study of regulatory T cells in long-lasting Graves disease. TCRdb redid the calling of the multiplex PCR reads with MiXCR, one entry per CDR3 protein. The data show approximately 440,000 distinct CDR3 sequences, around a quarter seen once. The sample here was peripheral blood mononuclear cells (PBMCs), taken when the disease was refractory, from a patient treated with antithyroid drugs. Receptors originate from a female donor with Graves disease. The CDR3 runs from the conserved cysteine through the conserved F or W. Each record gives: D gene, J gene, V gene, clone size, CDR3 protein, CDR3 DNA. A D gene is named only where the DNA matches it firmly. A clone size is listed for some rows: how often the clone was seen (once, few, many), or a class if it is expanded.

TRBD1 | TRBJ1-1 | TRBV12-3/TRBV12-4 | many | CASSLGGGTIRTEAFF | TGTGCCAGCAGTTTGGGAGGGGGCACGATAAGGACTGAAGCTTTCTTT
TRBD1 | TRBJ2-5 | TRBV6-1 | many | CASSEETLTGLETQYF | TGTGCCAGCAGTGAAGAGACCTTGACAGGGCTAGAGACCCAGTACTTC
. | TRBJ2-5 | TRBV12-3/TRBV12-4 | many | CASSLGGLEQVTQYF | TGTGCCAGCAGTTTAGGGGGTTTGGAGCAGGTGACCCAGTACTTC
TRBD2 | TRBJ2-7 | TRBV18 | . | CASSPSAGGTYEQYF | TGTGCCAGCTCACCTTCGGCGGGAGGGACCTACGAGCAGTACTTC
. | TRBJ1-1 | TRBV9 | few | CASSPRQNPEAFF | TGTGCCAGCAGCCCTCGGCAAAACCCTGAAGCTTTCTTT
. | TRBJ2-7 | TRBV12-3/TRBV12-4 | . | CASSSQGFRYEQYF | TGTGCCAGCAGTTCACAGGGATTTCGCTACGAGCAGTACTTC
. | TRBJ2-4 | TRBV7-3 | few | CASSDSGQNIQYF | TGTGCCAGCAGCGACAGTGGGCAAAACATTCAGTACTTC
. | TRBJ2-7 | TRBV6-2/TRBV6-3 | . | CASKSVSYEQYF | TGTGCCAGCAAATCAGTCTCCTACGAGCAGTACTTC
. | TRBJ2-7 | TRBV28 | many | CASSLSFYEQYF | TGTGCCAGCAGTTTGTCATTTTACGAGCAGTACTTC
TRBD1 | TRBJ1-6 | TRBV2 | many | CASSRDSGGSPLHF | TGTGCCAGCAGCCGGGACAGCGGCGGCTCACCCCTCCACTTT
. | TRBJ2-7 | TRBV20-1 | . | CSARESSTEQYF | TGCAGTGCTAGAGAATCGAGCACCGAGCAGTACTTC